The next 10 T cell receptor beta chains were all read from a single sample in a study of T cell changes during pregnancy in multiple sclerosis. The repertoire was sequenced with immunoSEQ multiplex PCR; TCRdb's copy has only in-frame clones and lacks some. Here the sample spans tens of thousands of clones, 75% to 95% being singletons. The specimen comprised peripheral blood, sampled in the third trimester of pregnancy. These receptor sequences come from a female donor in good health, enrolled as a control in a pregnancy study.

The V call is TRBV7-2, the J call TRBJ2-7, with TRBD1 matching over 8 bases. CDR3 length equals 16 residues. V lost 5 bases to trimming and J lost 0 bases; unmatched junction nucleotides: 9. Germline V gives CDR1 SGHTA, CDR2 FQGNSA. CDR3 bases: TGTGCCAGCAGCCTCACCGCGGGACAGGCCTCCTACGAGCAGTACTTC. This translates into CASSLTAGQASYEQYF.

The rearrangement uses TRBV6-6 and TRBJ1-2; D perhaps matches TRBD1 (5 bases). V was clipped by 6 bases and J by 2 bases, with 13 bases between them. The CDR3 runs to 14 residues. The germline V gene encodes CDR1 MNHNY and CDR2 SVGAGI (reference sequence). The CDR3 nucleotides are TGTGCCAGCAGCCAGCCGACAGCGAACTATGGCTACACCTTC. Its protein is CASSQPTANYGYTF.

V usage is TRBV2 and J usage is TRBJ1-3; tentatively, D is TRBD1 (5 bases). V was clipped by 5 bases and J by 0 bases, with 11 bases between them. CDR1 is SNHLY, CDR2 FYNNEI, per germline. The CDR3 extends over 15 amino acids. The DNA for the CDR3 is TGTGCCAGCAGTAGGGACTTAACCTCTGGAAACACCATATATTTT. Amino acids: CASSRDLTSGNTIYF.

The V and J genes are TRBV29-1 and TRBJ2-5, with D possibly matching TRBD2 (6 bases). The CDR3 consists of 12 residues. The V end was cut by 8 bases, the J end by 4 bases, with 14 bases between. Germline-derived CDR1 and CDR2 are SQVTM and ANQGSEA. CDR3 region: CSLTGEAETQYF. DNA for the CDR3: TGCAGCCTAACGGGAGAGGCAGAGACCCAGTACTTC.

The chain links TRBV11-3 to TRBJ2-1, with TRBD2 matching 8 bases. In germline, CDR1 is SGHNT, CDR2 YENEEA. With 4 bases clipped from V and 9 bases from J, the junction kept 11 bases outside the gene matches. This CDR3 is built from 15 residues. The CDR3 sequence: CASSSTGLDVREQFF. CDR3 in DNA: TGTGCCAGCAGCTCAACGGGACTAGACGTTCGTGAGCAGTTCTTC.

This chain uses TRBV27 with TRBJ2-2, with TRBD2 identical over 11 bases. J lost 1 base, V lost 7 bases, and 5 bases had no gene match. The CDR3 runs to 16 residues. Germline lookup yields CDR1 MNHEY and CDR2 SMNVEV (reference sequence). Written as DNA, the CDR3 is TGTGCCAGCACCATGACTAGCGGGATGAACACCGGGGAGCTGTTTTTT. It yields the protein CASTMTSGMNTGELFF.

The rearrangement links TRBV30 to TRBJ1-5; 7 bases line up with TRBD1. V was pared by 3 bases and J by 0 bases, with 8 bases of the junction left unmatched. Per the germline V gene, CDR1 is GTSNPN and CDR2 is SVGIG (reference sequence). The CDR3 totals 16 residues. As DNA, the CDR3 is TGTGCCTGGAGCCAACGGGACAGCCTTAGCAATCAGCCCCAGCATTTT. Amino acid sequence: CAWSQRDSLSNQPQHF.

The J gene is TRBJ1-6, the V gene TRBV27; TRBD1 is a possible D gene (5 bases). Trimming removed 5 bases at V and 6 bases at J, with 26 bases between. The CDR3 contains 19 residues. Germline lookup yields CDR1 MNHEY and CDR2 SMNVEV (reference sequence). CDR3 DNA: TGTGCCAGCAGTCTGCGGGGAGGACAACTCTCTCCCCTTAATTCACCCCTCCACTTT. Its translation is CASSLRGGQLSPLNSPLHF.

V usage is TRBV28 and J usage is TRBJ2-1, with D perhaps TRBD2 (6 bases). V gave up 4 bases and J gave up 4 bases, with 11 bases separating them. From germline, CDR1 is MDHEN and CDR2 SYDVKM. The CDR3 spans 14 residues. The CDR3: CASSSGTLYNEQFF. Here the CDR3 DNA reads TGTGCCAGCAGTTCCGGGACTCTTTACAATGAGCAGTTCTTC.

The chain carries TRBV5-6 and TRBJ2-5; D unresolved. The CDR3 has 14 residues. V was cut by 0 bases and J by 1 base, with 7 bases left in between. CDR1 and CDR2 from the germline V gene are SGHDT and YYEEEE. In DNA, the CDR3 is TGTGCCAGCAGCTTGGGGCAGTCCCAAGAGACCCAGTACTTC. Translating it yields CASSLGQSQETQYF.